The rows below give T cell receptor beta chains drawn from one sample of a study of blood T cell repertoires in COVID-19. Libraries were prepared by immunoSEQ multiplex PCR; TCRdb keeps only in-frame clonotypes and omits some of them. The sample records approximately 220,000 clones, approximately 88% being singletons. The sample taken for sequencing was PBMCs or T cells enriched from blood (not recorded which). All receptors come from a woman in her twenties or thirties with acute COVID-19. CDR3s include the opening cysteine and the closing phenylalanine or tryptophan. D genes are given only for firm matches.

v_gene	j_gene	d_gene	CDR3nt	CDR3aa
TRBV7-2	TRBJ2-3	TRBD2	TGTGCCAGCAGCTCCCGGGGGGGGCGCAGCGGCACAGATACGCAGTATTTT	CASSSRGGRSGTDTQYF
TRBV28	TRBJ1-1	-	TGTGCCAGCACAAGCACAGGGTCCACTGAAGCTTTCTTT	CASTSTGSTEAFF
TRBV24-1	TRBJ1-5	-	TGTGCCACCAGTGATCCCCCCCCAGGGTGTGAGCCCCAGCATTTT	CATSDPPPGCEPQHF
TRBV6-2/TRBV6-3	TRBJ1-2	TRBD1	TGTGCCAGCAGTTACGCCGGGACAGGGGTAGGCGGCTACACCTTC	CASSYAGTGVGGYTF
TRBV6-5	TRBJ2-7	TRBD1	TGTGCCAGCAGGTACCGGGACAGGATGCCCTACGAGCAGTACTTC	CASRYRDRMPYEQYF
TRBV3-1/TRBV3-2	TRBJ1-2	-	TGTGCCAGCAGCCAAGATCCCTCCTGGGGGGATAGGTATGGCTACACCTTC	CASSQDPSWGDRYGYTF
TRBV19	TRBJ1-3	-	TGTGCCAGTAGGTGGACAGTCCGCTCTGGAAACACCATATATTTT	CASRWTVRSGNTIYF
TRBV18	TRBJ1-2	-	TGTGCCAGCCAACCCTCGGGCAGGGCACATGGCTACACCTTC	CASQPSGRAHGYTF
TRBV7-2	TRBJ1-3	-	TGTGCCAGCAGCTTGACATGGCAGTCTGGAAACACCATATATTTT	CASSLTWQSGNTIYF
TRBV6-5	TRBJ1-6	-	TGTGCCATTCGGAGGAGCTCCTATAATTCACCCCTCCACTTT	CAIRRSSYNSPLHF
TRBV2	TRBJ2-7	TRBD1	TGTGCCAGCAGCGCGACAGGGGGCGAGCAGTACTTC	CASSATGGEQYF
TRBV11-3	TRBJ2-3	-	TGTGCCAGCAGCTACAGAGGGGATACGCAGTATTTT	CASSYRGDTQYF
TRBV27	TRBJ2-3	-	TGTGCCAGCAGTTTATCGGGGGCTAGCTGGGATACGCAGTATTTT	CASSLSGASWDTQYF
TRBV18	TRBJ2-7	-	TGTGCCAGCTCACCTAGCGCCACAGGGTCCCACGAGCAGTACTTC	CASSPSATGSHEQYF
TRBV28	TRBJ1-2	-	TGTGCCAGCAGTGGCGGACAGATAGGCTACACCTTC	CASSGGQIGYTF
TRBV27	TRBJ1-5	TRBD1	TGTGCCAGCAGTTTGCAGGGGGCAGGGGGCGATCAGCCCCAGCATTTT	CASSLQGAGGDQPQHF
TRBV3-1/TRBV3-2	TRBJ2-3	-	TGTGCCAGCAGCCAAGATGCGGAAGATACGCAGTATTTT	CASSQDAEDTQYF
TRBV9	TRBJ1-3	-	TGTGCCAGCAGCGTAGGGGGGGAAATTGGAAACACCATATATTTT	CASSVGGEIGNTIYF
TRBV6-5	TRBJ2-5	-	TGTGCCAGCAGTTACTCAAACTTGGAAGAGACCCAGTACTTC	CASSYSNLEETQYF